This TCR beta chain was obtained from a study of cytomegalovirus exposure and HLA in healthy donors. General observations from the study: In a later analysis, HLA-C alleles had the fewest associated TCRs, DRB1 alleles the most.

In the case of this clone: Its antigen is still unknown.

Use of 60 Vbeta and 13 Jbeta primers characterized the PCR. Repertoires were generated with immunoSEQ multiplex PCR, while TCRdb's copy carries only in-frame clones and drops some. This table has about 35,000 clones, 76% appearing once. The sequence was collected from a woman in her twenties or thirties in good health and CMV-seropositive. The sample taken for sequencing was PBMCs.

The CDR3 nucleotides are TGCGCCAGCAGTACTCTAGCGGGGTCCTCCTACGAGCAGTACTTC. The encoded protein is CASSTLAGSSYEQYF. The chain uses TRBV5-1 and TRBJ2-5; 9 bases map to TRBD2. Near its end, the DNA agrees better with TRBJ2-7, so the J call may be wrong. Germline CDR1 reads SGHRS; CDR2 reads YFSETQ. This CDR3 comprises 15 residues.